The 24 T cell receptor beta chains in this list originate from one sample, sequenced in a study of CD8 T cells in ankylosing spondylitis. MiXCR was run by TCRdb on the 5' RACE reads, yielding one entry per CDR3 protein. The sample lists about 130,000 distinct CDR3 sequences, around 7% occurring once. Sequencing was performed on blood, either unsorted or a sorted T cell fraction (not recorded which). Source of these receptors: a male donor with ankylosing spondylitis or in good health (not recorded which).

The sample holds many counts of this clonotype. This rearrangement joins TRBV29-1 to TRBJ2-3, with 7 bases matching TRBD1. After removal of 5 bases from V and 0 bases from J, the junction contained 2 bases not matched to a gene. CDR3 size: 13 residues. CDR1 SQVTM and CDR2 ANQGSEA come from the germline V gene. Here the CDR3 DNA reads TGCAGCGTTTCGACAGGGAGCACAGATACGCAGTATTTT. This translates into CSVSTGSTDTQYF.

This clonotype was recorded at least ten times. The V call is TRBV7-9, the J call TRBJ2-7, with a weak D call TRBD2 (6 bases). Per germline, CDR1 SEHNR and CDR2 FQNEAQ (reference sequence). V was shortened by 2 bases and J by 5 bases, with 13 bases between the two germline ends. CDR3 size: 14 residues. The CDR3 sequence is CASSLTREVHEQYF. CDR3 nucleotides: TGTGCCAGCAGCTTAACCAGGGAGGTCCACGAGCAGTACTTC.

This clonotype was counted many times. The chain joins TRBV20-1 to TRBJ1-5, with D unclear. Germline V gene lookup returns CDR1 DFQATT and CDR2 SNEGSKA (reference sequence). The V gene lost 7 bases and the J gene lost 0 bases, with 13 bases spanning the gap. The CDR3 totals 14 residues. CDR3 nucleotide sequence: TGCAGTGTTTTAGGATCCTATAGCAATCAGCCCCAGCATTTT. Its translation: CSVLGSYSNQPQHF.

This clonotype has a count of ten or more. The CDR3 protein is CASSRLSAGELFF. The CDR3 nucleotides are TGTGCCAGCAGTAGGCTTAGTGCTGGGGAGCTGTTTTTT. V and J are TRBV12-3 or TRBV12-4 and TRBJ2-2; D is unclear. CDR3 length: 13 amino acids. V was cut by 5 bases and J by 8 bases, with 12 bases left in between.

This chain connects TRBV5-4 to TRBJ2-2, with D perhaps assigned TRBD1 or TRBD2 (5 bases each). Germline V gene lookup returns CDR1 SGHNT and CDR2 YYREEE (reference sequence). The CDR3 consists of 14 residues. Trimming took 1 base from V and 6 from J, leaving 10 bases between them. This CDR3 reads CASSLYGGAGELFF. CDR3 DNA sequence: TGTGCCAGCAGCTTGTATGGGGGTGCCGGGGAGCTGTTTTTT. Based on the CDR3 plus reference TRBV5-4 and TRBJ2-2, the full variable domain is ETGVTQSPTHLIKTRGQQVTLRCSSQSGHNTVSWYQQALGQGPQFIFQYYREEENGRGNFPPRFSGLQFPNYSSELNVNALELDDSALYLCASSLYGGAGELFFGEGSRLTVL.

This clonotype was observed at least ten times. The CDR3 bases are TGTGCCAGCAGCCCCGGATGGGGGCTCGAGCAGTACTTC. Translating it yields CASSPGWGLEQYF. The V call is TRBV7-2, the J call TRBJ2-7, with D possibly TRBD1 on 6 matching bases. Looked up from germline, CDR1 is SGHTA and CDR2 is FQGNSA. V was pared by 5 bases and J by 6 bases, with 14 bases between. The CDR3 loop spans 13 amino acids.

The chain couples TRBV5-4 to TRBJ2-2; TRBD2 might be the D (6 bases). There are 15 residues in the CDR3. Germline V gene lookup returns CDR1 SGHNT and CDR2 YYREEE (reference sequence). V was shortened by 4 bases and J by 3 bases, with 13 bases between the two germline ends. The CDR3 DNA reads as TGTGCCAGCAGCCTAGGAGGGCCCCACACCGGGGAGCTGTTTTTT. Protein: CASSLGGPHTGELFF.

The sample holds many counts of this clonotype. The V call is TRBV20-1, the J call TRBJ1-2; D gene ambiguous. The V and J ends lost 6 bases and 2 bases respectively, with 19 bases between them. Germline V gene data show CDR1 as DFQATT and CDR2 as SNEGSKA (reference sequence). The CDR3 extends over 15 amino acids. The CDR3 spells CSAMGMGKNNYGYTF. In DNA, the CDR3 is TGCAGTGCCATGGGGATGGGGAAAAACAACTATGGCTACACCTTC.

This clonotype was counted a few times. This chain joins TRBV28 and TRBJ2-1, with TRBD2 matching 8 bases. The CDR3 length is 17 residues. V trimming: 4 bases; J trimming: 0 bases; junction bases outside the gene matches: 8. Germline V CDR1 and CDR2: MDHEN, SYDVKM. This chain's CDR3 is CASSSGSGTSSYNEQFF. The CDR3, as DNA: TGTGCCAGCAGTTCCGGTAGCGGGACAAGCTCCTACAATGAGCAGTTCTTC.

In this sample, this clonotype turned up many times. The chain combines TRBV5-1 with TRBJ2-7; 13 bases match TRBD2. The CDR3 length is 17 residues. V shed 1 base, J shed 4 bases, and the junction held 8 bases outside the gene matches. The germline V gene encodes CDR1 SGHRS and CDR2 YFSETQ. CDR3 nucleotide sequence: TGCGCCAGCAGCTTGTCAACTAGCGGGAGGGCCGAATACGAGCAGTACTTC. This translates into CASSLSTSGRAEYEQYF.

The table lists this clonotype with a few counts. The rearrangement links TRBV3-1 to TRBJ2-5; D not resolved. Germline V gives CDR1 LGHDT, CDR2 YNNKEL (reference sequence). Trimming took 0 bases from V and 4 from J, leaving 9 bases between them. This CDR3 region has 14 residues. CDR3 DNA: TGTGCCAGCAGCCAAGAGGCAGGAATAGAGACCCAGTACTTC. This gives the protein CASSQEAGIETQYF.

This clonotype was recorded at least ten times. The gene calls are TRBV7-2 and TRBJ2-1; D could derive from TRBD1 or TRBD2 (6 bases each). The CDR3 length is 17 residues. Per germline, CDR1 SGHTA and CDR2 FQGNSA. V dropped 1 base and J dropped 6 bases, with 19 bases sitting between them. The CDR3 sequence is CASSLGRGASWANEQFF. In DNA, the CDR3 is TGTGCCAGCAGCTTAGGAAGGGGGGCTAGTTGGGCCAATGAGCAGTTCTTC.

This clonotype was seen many times. This chain joins TRBV20-1 and TRBJ1-1; 7 nucleotides match TRBD1. With V trimmed by 1 base and J by 3 bases, 8 bases remained unmatched. This CDR3 region has 15 residues. Germline V gene lookup returns CDR1 DFQATT and CDR2 SNEGSKA (reference sequence). DNA for the CDR3: TGCAGTGCTAGAGCGACCCGACAGGGCTACACTGAAGCTTTCTTT. Amino acids: CSARATRQGYTEAFF.

This clonotype was detected ten times or more. The chain recombines TRBV7-8 with TRBJ1-1; D gene ambiguous. Germline V CDR1 and CDR2: SGHVS, FQNEAQ. This CDR3 is 14 amino acids long. The V end was cut by 2 bases, the J end by 3 bases, with 10 bases between. CDR3 sequence reads: CASSLNGRDTEAFF. The CDR3, as DNA: TGTGCCAGCAGCTTAAACGGGCGAGACACTGAAGCTTTCTTT.

V and J are TRBV11-2 and TRBJ2-3, with D perhaps assigned TRBD1 or TRBD2 (6 bases each). The CDR3 loop spans 18 amino acids. Trimming shortened V by 5 bases and J by 0 bases, and 21 bases separated the two germline ends. Germline loops: CDR1 SGHAT, CDR2 FQNNGV. Written as DNA, the CDR3 is TGTGCCAGCAGCCCCGCCGGCCGGGGGCTTTCTAGCACAGATACGCAGTATTTT. Residues: CASSPAGRGLSSTDTQYF.

This clonotype was found many times. The rearrangement joins TRBV12-3 or TRBV12-4 to TRBJ2-3; no firm D call. Trimming pared 4 bases from V and 4 bases from J, leaving 9 bases between. The CDR3 runs to 13 residues. CDR3 loop: CASSSGRSDTQYF. In nucleotides, the CDR3 is TGTGCCAGCAGTTCGGGCAGATCAGATACGCAGTATTTT.

The table lists this clonotype with many counts. V gene TRBV20-1 combines with J gene TRBJ2-3; D uncertain. The CDR3 consists of 14 residues. The germline CDR1 and CDR2 sequences are DFQATT and SNEGSKA (reference sequence). V was trimmed by 1 base and J by 3 bases, leaving 11 bases between them. The CDR3 nucleotides read TGCAGTGCTAGAGGAAGACAAATGACAGATACGCAGTATTTT. Translation gives CSARGRQMTDTQYF.

This clonotype was seen only a few times. The V call is TRBV19, the J call TRBJ2-7; TRBD1 or TRBD2 may be the D gene (5 bases each). Deletions cut 7 bases from V and 6 bases from J, with 16 bases between. The CDR3 has 13 amino acids. The germline V gene has CDR1 LNHDA and CDR2 SQIVND (reference sequence). The CDR3 sequence: CASTGPTLGEQYF. The DNA of the CDR3 is TGTGCCAGTACGGGACCGACACTTGGCGAGCAGTACTTC.

This clonotype was recorded many times. This sequence joins TRBV5-6 and TRBJ1-2; 8 bases align to TRBD1. J was trimmed by 5 bases and V by 0 bases; bases with no gene match: 6. The CDR3 length is 15 residues. Germline V CDR1 and CDR2: SGHDT, YYEEEE. CDR3 nucleotides: TGTGCCAGCAGCTTGGAAGGGACAGGCGAATATGGCTACACCTTC. Its translation: CASSLEGTGEYGYTF.

In its sample, this clonotype was seen many times. Here the CDR3 reads CASSSALARGLADTQYF. CDR3 nucleotide sequence: TGTGCCAGCAGCTCCGCCTTGGCGCGGGGGCTAGCAGATACGCAGTATTTT. This chain links TRBV7-6 with TRBJ2-3, with TRBD2 as a possible D gene (7 bases). This CDR3 has 17 amino acids. Trimming cost V 4 bases and J 4 bases, with 21 bases left between them. In germline, CDR1 is SGHVS, CDR2 FNYEAQ.

The table lists this clonotype with a few counts. The chain joins TRBV4-3 to TRBJ2-7; 9 nucleotides line up with TRBD2. The V segment lost 4 bases and the J segment 6 bases; nucleotides outside the gene matches: 10. This CDR3 region has 15 residues. Germline CDR1 reads LGHNA; CDR2 reads YSLEER. CDR3 DNA: TGCGCCAGCAGCCGAGTAGCGGGAGAAGGAAGCGAGCAGTACTTC. This translates into CASSRVAGEGSEQYF.

The gene calls are TRBV20-1 and TRBJ1-2; D is possibly TRBD1 (5 bases). The V end lost 0 bases, the J end lost 5 bases, and 22 bases lay between the germline ends. From germline, CDR1 is DFQATT and CDR2 SNEGSKA (reference sequence). There are 17 residues in the CDR3. In DNA, the CDR3 is TGCAGTGCTAGAGATCTTGAGGGAACAGGCGCATCTTATGGCTACACCTTC. Amino acids: CSARDLEGTGASYGYTF.

The CDR3 region has the DNA TGTGCCAGCAGCTTAACAAGCGGGACGAGTTACAATGAGCAGTTCTTC. It codes for CASSLTSGTSYNEQFF. The chain recombines TRBV11-2 with TRBJ2-1, with 7 bases lining up with TRBD2. This CDR3 contains 16 residues. Germline trimming cut 2 bases from V and 4 bases from J; bases unmatched to any gene: 8. Germline-derived CDR1 and CDR2 are SGHAT and FQNNGV.

This clonotype was seen at least ten times. The chain combines TRBV7-2 with TRBJ2-3; D is undetermined. The CDR3 runs 15 residues. The V end lost 1 base, the J end lost 4 bases, and 12 bases lay between the germline ends. The germline gives CDR1 SGHTA, CDR2 FQGNSA. CDR3 nucleotides: TGTGCCAGCAGCTTAGACGGTAAAGGACCAGATACGCAGTATTTT. Its protein product is CASSLDGKGPDTQYF.